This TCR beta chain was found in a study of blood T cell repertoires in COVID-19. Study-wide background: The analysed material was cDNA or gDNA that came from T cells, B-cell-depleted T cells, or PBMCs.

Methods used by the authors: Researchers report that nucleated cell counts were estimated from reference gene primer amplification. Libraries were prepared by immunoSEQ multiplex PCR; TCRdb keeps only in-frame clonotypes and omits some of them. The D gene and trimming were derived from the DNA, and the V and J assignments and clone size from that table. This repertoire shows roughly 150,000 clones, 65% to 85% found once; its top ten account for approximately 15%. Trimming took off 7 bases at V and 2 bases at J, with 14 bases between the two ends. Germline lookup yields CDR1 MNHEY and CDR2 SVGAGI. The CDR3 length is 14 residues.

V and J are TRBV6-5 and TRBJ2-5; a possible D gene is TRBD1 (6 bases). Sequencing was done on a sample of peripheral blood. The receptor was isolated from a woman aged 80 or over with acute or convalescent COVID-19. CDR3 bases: TGTGCCAGCACTCCACCCGGACAGCAAGAGACCCAGTACTTC. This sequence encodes CASTPPGQQETQYF.